This TCR beta chain derives from a study of blood T cell repertoires in COVID-19. One Seattle source followed patients from active infection through their disease course. Sequencing was performed with immunoSEQ multiplex PCR; in TCRdb, only in-frame clones are kept and a portion is missing. The sample has around 300,000 clones, approximately 88% seen once. The sequenced material came from peripheral blood. This receptor was taken from a woman aged 25 to 39 with COVID-19, enrolled during active disease.

CDR3 sequence (DNA): TGTGCCAGCAGAGCGGACAGCTCTGGAAACACCATATATTTT. It specifies CASRADSSGNTIYF. V is TRBV9 and J is TRBJ1-3; D might be TRBD1 (6 bases). The germline gives CDR1 SGDLS, CDR2 YYNGEE. The CDR3 length is 14 residues. The germline V and J ends were trimmed by 5 bases and 0 bases, with 9 bases remaining between them.